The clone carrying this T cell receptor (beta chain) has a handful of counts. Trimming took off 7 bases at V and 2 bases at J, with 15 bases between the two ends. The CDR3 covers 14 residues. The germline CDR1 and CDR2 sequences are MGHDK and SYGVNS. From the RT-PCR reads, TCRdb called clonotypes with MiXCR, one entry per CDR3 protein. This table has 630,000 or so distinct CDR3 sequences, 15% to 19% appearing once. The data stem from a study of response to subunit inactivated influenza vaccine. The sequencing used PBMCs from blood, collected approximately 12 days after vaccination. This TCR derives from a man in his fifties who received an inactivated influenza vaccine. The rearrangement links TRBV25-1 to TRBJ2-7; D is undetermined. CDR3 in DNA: TGTGCCAGCAAAGAACGAGCAGCACCCTACGAGCAGTACTTC. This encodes CASKERAAPYEQYF.